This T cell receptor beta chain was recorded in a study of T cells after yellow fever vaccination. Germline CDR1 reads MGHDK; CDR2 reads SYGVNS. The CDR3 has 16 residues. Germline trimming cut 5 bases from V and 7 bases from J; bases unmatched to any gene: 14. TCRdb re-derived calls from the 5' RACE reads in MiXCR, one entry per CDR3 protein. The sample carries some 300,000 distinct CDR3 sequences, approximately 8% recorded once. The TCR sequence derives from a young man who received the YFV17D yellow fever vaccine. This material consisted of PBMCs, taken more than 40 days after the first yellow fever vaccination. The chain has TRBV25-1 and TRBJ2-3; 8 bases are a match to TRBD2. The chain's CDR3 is CASSPGGAGDLNTQYF. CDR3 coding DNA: TGTGCCAGCAGTCCAGGTGGAGCGGGGGACCTAAATACGCAGTATTTT.